The 27 T cell receptor beta chains given below trace back to one sample, sequenced in a study of blood T cells in healthy people across ages. The use of a sample-barcoded 5' primer and a J-beta primer mix characterized a second PCR of about 7 to 12 cycles. Each CDR3 protein is one row after TCRdb ran MiXCR on the 5' RACE reads. This table holds over a million distinct CDR3 sequences, approximately 42% found once. Sequences were obtained from blood. The receptors were gathered from a woman aged 18-29 years in good health.

The chain has TRBV13 and TRBJ2-1; TRBD2 might be the D (5 bases). Trimming removed 5 bases at V and 13 bases at J, with 24 bases between. The CDR3 length is 15 residues. Germline V gene sequence: CDR1 PRHDT, CDR2 FYEKMQ (reference sequence). The DNA for the CDR3 is TGTGCCAGCAGCCCCAAGACGGCAATGAGGGAGACCCAGTTCTTC. Translation gives CASSPKTAMRETQFF.

The V and J genes are TRBV25-1 and TRBJ1-5; no clear D gene. The CDR3 spans 17 residues. Germline CDR1 and CDR2: MGHDK and SYGVNS. V gave up 6 bases and J gave up 2 bases, with 20 bases separating them. The CDR3 nucleotides read TGTGCCAGCAGCCCCCCGGGGATCGCATTGGGCAATCAGCCCCAGCATTTT. It specifies CASSPPGIALGNQPQHF.

The gene calls are TRBV28 and TRBJ1-1, with D perhaps matching TRBD1 (5 bases). With 4 bases removed from V and 5 bases from J, the gap between germline ends came to 14 bases. Germline lookup yields CDR1 MDHEN and CDR2 SYDVKM. This CDR3 is built from 14 residues. CDR3 protein: CASSSSNRGTEAFF. As DNA, the CDR3 is TGTGCCAGCAGTTCTAGTAACCGGGGGACTGAAGCTTTCTTT.

This clonotype was observed a single time. The CDR3 protein is CSAPSVGGTGLRTPLHF. CDR3 DNA: TGCAGTGCCCCTTCCGTGGGCGGCACTGGGTTGAGGACACCCCTCCACTTT. The rearrangement uses TRBV20-1 and TRBJ1-6; no firm D call. Germline V lookup: CDR1 DFQATT, CDR2 SNEGSKA (reference sequence). This CDR3 contains 17 residues. Trimming stripped 6 bases from V and 11 bases from J, with 29 bases between.

This clonotype was picked up a small number of times. V is TRBV7-9 and J is TRBJ2-2; D is ambiguous. The CDR3 contains 11 residues. Germline-derived CDR1 and CDR2 are SEHNR and FQNEAQ (reference sequence). Between the trimmed V and J ends, which lost 8 bases and 5 bases, there was a span of 6 bases. The DNA for the CDR3 is TGTGCCAGCGCTTTTACCGGGGAGCTGTTTTTT. Translated: CASAFTGELFF. The whole variable domain, filled in from reference TRBV7-9 and TRBJ2-2, reads DTGVSQNPRHKITKRGQNVTFRCDPISEHNRLYWYRQTLGQGPEFLTYFQNEAQLEKSRLLSDRFSAERPKGSFSTLEIQRTEQGDSAMYLCASAFTGELFFGEGSRLTVL.

A few counts support this clonotype. The gene calls are TRBV20-1 and TRBJ2-7, with D tentatively TRBD1 (6 bases). The CDR3 is 14 amino acids. The germline V gene encodes CDR1 DFQATT and CDR2 SNEGSKA (reference sequence). Trimming removed 2 bases at V and 7 bases at J, with 18 bases between. The CDR3 DNA is TGCAGTGCTAGAATGGCGAATCGGGACAATGAGCAGTACTTC. It yields the protein CSARMANRDNEQYF.

The gene calls are TRBV7-2 and TRBJ2-3, with D uncertain. V dropped 0 bases and J dropped 5 bases, with 6 bases sitting between them. Germline V gene sequence: CDR1 SGHTA, CDR2 FQGNSA. The CDR3 loop spans 13 amino acids. The CDR3, as DNA: TGTGCCAGCAGCTTAGCATACAAAGATACGCAGTATTTT. It encodes CASSLAYKDTQYF.

This clonotype was counted a few times. V and J are TRBV15 and TRBJ2-3; D is ambiguous. V was pared by 1 base and J by 5 bases, with 16 bases between. Germline CDR1 reads LNHNV; CDR2 reads YYDKDF (reference sequence). The CDR3 runs 16 residues. Here the CDR3 DNA reads TGTGCCACCAGCAGAGGTGGGCAGAGCCATGGAGATACGCAGTATTTT. It codes for CATSRGGQSHGDTQYF.

Only a few counts were recorded for this clonotype. The genes are TRBV21-1 and TRBJ2-1; the table assigns TRBD2, which was not confirmed against the DNA. TRBV21-1 is deemed a pseudogene. This CDR3 is built from 19 residues. CDR3 in amino acids: CASSQRTPVVSETYNEQFF. Here the CDR3 DNA reads TGTGCCAGCAGCCAAAGGACCCCGGTAGTTAGCGAAACCTACAATGAGCAGTTCTTC.

The chain is built from TRBV9 and TRBJ2-3, with 16 bases aligning to TRBD2. Germline V gene lookup returns CDR1 SGDLS and CDR2 YYNGEE. The V gene end was trimmed by 4 bases and the J gene end by 14 bases; junction bases not matched to a gene: 13. The CDR3 consists of 16 residues. The DNA of the CDR3 is TGTGCCAGCAGCCCGGGACTAGCGGGAGGGGGGAGATACGCGTATTTT. It specifies CASSPGLAGGGRYAYF. The full variable domain, rest sourced from reference TRBV9 and TRBJ2-3, is DSGVTQTPKHLITATGQRVTLRCSPRSGDLSVYWYQQSLDQGLQFLIQYYNGEERAKGNILERFSAQQFPDLHSELNLSSLELGDSALYFCASSPGLAGGGRYAYFGPGTRLTVL.

The chain combines TRBV21-1 with TRBJ2-7; TRBD1, the table's D call, was not compared with the DNA. TRBV21-1 is listed as a pseudogene. There are 14 residues in the CDR3. CDR3 residues: CASNSTGASYEQYF. The CDR3 DNA sequence: TGTGCCAGCAATTCGACAGGGGCCTCCTACGAGCAGTACTTC.

This chain uses TRBV6-1 with TRBJ1-2; unclear D gene. V was shortened by 6 bases and J by 4 bases, with 12 bases between the two germline ends. This CDR3 comprises 13 residues. Germline V gene data show CDR1 as MNHNS and CDR2 as SASEGT. The CDR3 DNA reads as TGTGCCAGCAGGAAGGACGGAGTCTATGGCTACACCTTC. Encoded protein: CASRKDGVYGYTF.

The chain uses TRBV5-1 and TRBJ2-7; 9 bases map to TRBD1. J gave up 6 bases and V 4 bases, and 5 bases lay outside the gene matches. Per the germline V gene, CDR1 is SGHRS and CDR2 is YFSETQ. The CDR3 length is 13 residues. For the CDR3, the DNA is TGCGCCAGCAGCATCGGACAGGGGACCGAGCAGTACTTC. This gives the protein CASSIGQGTEQYF.

The chain is built from TRBV13 and TRBJ2-7, with D possibly TRBD1 on 6 matching bases. CDR1 is PRHDT, CDR2 FYEKMQ, per germline (reference sequence). Trimming stripped 3 bases from V and 2 bases from J, with 11 bases between. The CDR3 consists of 14 residues. The DNA of the CDR3 is TGTGCCAGCAGCTTCCGACAGGAAACCTACGAGCAGTACTTC. Translation gives CASSFRQETYEQYF.

The count of this clonotype is one. The rearrangement links TRBV7-2 to TRBJ2-2; 7 nucleotides agree with TRBD1. The trim removed 3 bases at V and 7 bases at J, leaving 8 bases unmatched. Germline V CDR1 and CDR2: SGHTA, FQGNSA. This CDR3 has 15 amino acids. The CDR3 loop reads CASSLQTGSNGELFF. CDR3 nucleotides: TGTGCCAGCAGCTTGCAGACAGGGAGTAACGGGGAGCTGTTTTTT.

V is TRBV29-1 and J is TRBJ1-4; tentative D call: TRBD1 (5 bases). V lost 8 bases and J 3 bases, leaving 10 bases between the germline ends. Germline assignment: CDR1 SQVTM and CDR2 ANQGSEA. This CDR3 has 12 residues. The CDR3 sequence: CSFRVANEKLFF. CDR3 nucleotide sequence: TGCAGCTTCAGGGTTGCTAATGAAAAACTGTTTTTT.

The chain employs TRBV20-1 and TRBJ2-2; no definite D call. CDR1 DFQATT and CDR2 SNEGSKA come from the germline V gene (reference sequence). With 0 bases removed from V and 8 bases from J, the gap between germline ends came to 19 bases. CDR3 length: 16 residues. CDR3 sequence: CSARDIDPGRVGELFF. In DNA form, the CDR3 reads TGCAGTGCTAGAGATATAGATCCTGGAAGGGTTGGGGAGCTGTTTTTT.

With regard to this clonotype: A much larger clone is a single base away; this may be a read error. This chain links TRBV12-3 or TRBV12-4 with TRBJ2-5; TRBD1 aligns across 12 bases. The J call is in doubt because the DNA end fits TRBJ2-7 better. The CDR3 loop spans 14 amino acids. The CDR3 protein is CASSGTGGVYEQYF. DNA of the CDR3: TGTGCCAGCAGTGGGACAGGGGGCGTCTACGAGCAGTACTTC.

J is TRBJ1-5 and V is TRBV12-3 or TRBV12-4; no clear D. Deletions cut 6 bases from V and 0 bases from J, with 15 bases between. CDR3 size: 16 residues. The chain's CDR3 is CASSQEDRDSNQPQHF. The CDR3 DNA is TGTGCCAGCAGCCAGGAGGACCGAGATAGCAATCAGCCCCAGCATTTT.

The chain has TRBV20-1 and TRBJ2-7, with 10 bases lining up with TRBD1. With 6 bases clipped from V and 2 bases from J, the junction kept 4 bases outside the gene matches. Germline values: CDR1 DFQATT, CDR2 SNEGSKA (reference sequence). The CDR3 runs to 13 residues. CDR3 region: CSAADRGTYEQYF. The CDR3 DNA reads as TGCAGTGCCGCGGACAGGGGGACCTACGAGCAGTACTTC.

The rearrangement joins TRBV21-1 to TRBJ2-7; the table's D call, TRBD1, has no DNA check behind it. TRBV21-1 is shown as a pseudogene. This CDR3 contains 17 residues. CDR3 residues: CASSKGPPLTGGYEQYF. The CDR3 region has the DNA TGTGCCAGCAGCAAAGGGCCCCCTCTGACAGGGGGCTACGAGCAGTACTTC.

The V call is TRBV4-1, the J call TRBJ1-6, with 8 bases aligning to TRBD1. CDR3 length equals 15 residues. Trimming took 3 bases from V and 5 from J; bases not matched to a gene: 3. Germline V gene data show CDR1 as MGHRA and CDR2 as YSYEKL. This CDR3 is CASSHQDRDNSPLHF. CDR3 DNA: TGCGCCAGCAGCCACCAGGACAGGGATAATTCACCCCTCCACTTT.

A few counts support this clonotype. The chain employs TRBV10-3 and TRBJ2-7; D might be TRBD1 (6 bases). The J call is in doubt because the DNA end fits TRBJ2-5 better. This CDR3 contains 15 residues. In germline, CDR1 is ENHRY, CDR2 SYGVKD. The CDR3 nucleotides are TGTGCCATCAGTGAGTCGCAGGGGATAGGGGAGACCCAGTACTTC. It yields the protein CAISESQGIGETQYF.

V and J are TRBV5-1 and TRBJ2-7, with 12 positions matching TRBD2. With 4 bases clipped from V and 5 bases from J, the junction kept 16 bases outside the gene matches. Germline loops: CDR1 SGHRS, CDR2 YFSETQ. This CDR3 region has 18 residues. CDR3 nucleotides: TGCGCCAGCAGCCTGCTGACTAGCGGGAGTTCCAATGGAGACGAGCAGTACTTC. It is translated as CASSLLTSGSSNGDEQYF.

This sequence joins TRBV20-1 and TRBJ2-1; 16 bases map to TRBD2. Looked up from germline, CDR1 is DFQATT and CDR2 is SNEGSKA (reference sequence). V lost 6 bases, J lost 7 bases, and 9 bases stayed unmatched. The CDR3 length is 16 residues. CDR3 DNA: TGCAGTGCGGGGACTAGCGGGAGGGCCTGGGGGAATGAGCAGTTCTTC. Encoded protein: CSAGTSGRAWGNEQFF.

The CDR3 bases are TGTGCCAGCAGCTCCCGTAGCGGGGGGGCCATAGGTACGCAGTATTTT. Amino acids: CASSSRSGGAIGTQYF. The rearrangement uses TRBV7-3 and TRBJ2-3, with 11 bases identical to TRBD2. This CDR3 is 16 amino acids long. Trimming removed 4 bases from V and 8 bases from J; junction bases left unmatched: 11. Looked up from germline, CDR1 is SGHTA and CDR2 is FQGTGA.

This rearrangement joins TRBV20-1 to TRBJ2-7, with 10 bases fitting TRBD2. The J call may be incorrect, as the DNA end agrees better with TRBJ2-5. This CDR3 comprises 14 residues. Per germline, CDR1 DFQATT and CDR2 SNEGSKA (reference sequence). The CDR3 nucleotides are TGCAGTGCTAGACCGACTAGCGGGCTGGAGACCCAGTACTTC. Amino acid sequence: CSARPTSGLETQYF.